Following are 3 T cell receptor beta chains from one sample sequenced in a study. Amplification of TRBV12-4/TRBJ1-2 clonotypes used adaptor-ligated barcode primers. TCRdb fed the multiplex PCR reads into MiXCR, producing one record per CDR3 protein. The sample lists 600 to 750 distinct CDR3 sequences, around 28% seen once, with around 16% in the top ten. The sequenced sample consisted of tumor-infiltrating naive CD4+ T cells sorted from the breast tumor. Noted subset: naive CD4+ T cells, CD4+CD45RA+CD25-. The source of these receptors is a female donor with breast cancer.

By sample share, this clonotype is large. This sequence joins TRBV12-3 or TRBV12-4 and TRBJ1-2; 8 bases line up with TRBD1. The junction had 5 bases not matched to a gene; V was cut back by 6 bases and J by 5 bases. The CDR3 is 13 amino acids. CDR3 DNA sequence: TGTGCCAGCAGCGACCGACAGGGGTATGGCTACACCTTC. Amino acids: CASSDRQGYGYTF.

This sequence joins TRBV12-3 or TRBV12-4 and TRBJ1-2; no reliable D call. V shed 3 bases and J shed 5 bases, with 13 bases lying between them. The CDR3 covers 14 residues. CDR3 in DNA: TGTGCCAGCAGTTTGGAGCACGGCCCATATGGCTACACCTTC. Its protein product is CASSLEHGPYGYTF.

Points on this clonotype: A read error may produce the germline difference seen at one junction end. The chain is built from TRBV12-3 or TRBV12-4 and TRBJ1-2; no reliable D call. This CDR3 has 15 amino acids. CDR3 protein: CAGSLFRRASGGNTF. The CDR3 DNA is TGTGCCGGCAGTTTATTTCGGCGCGCCTCCGGTGGCAACACCTTC.